The entry below describes one TCR beta chain. Its antigen is still unknown. No base quality values were provided; no much bigger clone lies one nucleotide off. This record belongs to a study of shared T cell receptors in the human thymus (dated by TCRdb to 2020 to 2022). Some background on the complete study: The study investigated the way shared, self-reactive T-cell receptor alpha chains are produced in the human thymus.

Receptors were amplified or captured by the immunoSEQ multiplex PCR assay. Here the immuneACCESS table is served through TCRdb, limited to in-frame sequences with V and J called. Missing clones are a known gap in these copies; in checked studies unresolved V genes cover under half, and the rest lacks a known reason. This sample comprises some 700,000 clones, 80% to 90% of them detected only once. The ten largest clonotypes hold approximately 0.01% of the sample. Trimming removed 4 bases from V and 1 base from J, leaving 14 bases between the germline ends. The CDR3 has 16 amino acids, counting the end cysteine and phenylalanine. Of the read, only the CDR3 DNA is kept; its 48 bases are in frame from base 1. According to the germline V gene (reference sequence), CDR1 reads SEHNR and CDR2 reads FQNEAQ. The sample also formed part of further work on human thymus T cells. Per that second paper: The donors were immunologically healthy infants in Finland who had open corrective cardiac surgery for congenital heart defects. Thymus tissue was obtained as surgical resects removed during corrective cardiac surgery. Both the thymic and the peripheral blood repertoires appeared to show biased V and J gene segment usage. The related research reported highly overlapping thymic TCR repertoires among unrelated individuals. The study used under ten infant thymus samples plus four related peripheral blood samples to characterize TCR alpha and beta repertoires. The cohort included more than 5 male and two female infants, with donor ages spanning 7 to 244 days. Thymocytes were freed from the tissue by mechanical means and kept at -70 degrees C as pellets of about 8.5-34 million cells. Genomic DNA was extracted from frozen cell pellets with a QIAsymphony instrument. TCRB and TCRAD loci were amplified from a standardized quantity of quality-controlled genomic DNA using the immunoSEQ multiplex PCR assay. The amplicons covered the V(D)J region and were long enough to include the CDR3 and to identify the V and J genes. Amplicon sequencing was performed on an Illumina platform through the commercial immunoSEQ service. Primer bias and sequencing errors were corrected as previously described, and TCRAD and TCRB definitions were based on the IMGT database. Analysis of the repertoires was done with immunoSEQ Analyzer 3.0 and VDJTools and included basic statistics, V/J segment usage, diversity estimates, rarefaction and pairwise overlap. Diversity was estimated with Chao1, ChaoE, Efron-Thisted, Shannon and inverse Simpson indices, and also on datasets down-sampled to the smallest sample. Repertoire overlap was assessed by strict matching of CDR3 nucleotide sequence, V gene and J gene, and clustering was done by Jaccard-based multidimensional scaling. Thymus samples yielded on average approximately 800,000 unique TCRB clonotypes, compared with 75,000 to 85,000 from blood samples.

Sequencing was performed on thymocytes. Recombination joined TRBV7-9 with TRBJ2-1; too little of a D gene remains to name it. The source is a girl under three years old with a congenital heart defect. Donor details come from another sample of the same person, matched by shared clones. The DNA reads as follows: TGTGCCAGCAGCTCACTCAGGTCCATATCCTACAATGAGCAGTTCTTC. Its amino acids are CASSSLRSISYNEQFF.